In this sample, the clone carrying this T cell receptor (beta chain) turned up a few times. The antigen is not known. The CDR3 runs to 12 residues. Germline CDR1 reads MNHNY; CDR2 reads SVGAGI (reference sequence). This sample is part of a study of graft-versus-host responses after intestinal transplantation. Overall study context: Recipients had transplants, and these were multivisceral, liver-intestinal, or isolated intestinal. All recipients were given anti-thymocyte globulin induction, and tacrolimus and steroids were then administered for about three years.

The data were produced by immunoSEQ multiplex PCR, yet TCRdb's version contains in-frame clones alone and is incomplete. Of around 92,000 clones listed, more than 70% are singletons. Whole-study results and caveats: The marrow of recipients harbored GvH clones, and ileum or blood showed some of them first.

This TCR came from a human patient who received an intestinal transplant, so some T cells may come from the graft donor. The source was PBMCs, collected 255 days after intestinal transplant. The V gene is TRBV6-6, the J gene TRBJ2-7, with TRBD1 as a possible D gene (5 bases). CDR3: CEGPAGLTEQYF. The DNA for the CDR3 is TGTGAAGGACCGGCAGGGCTGACCGAGCAGTACTTC.